The clone carrying this T cell receptor beta chain showed up just a few times. The antigen is not known. The data were taken from a study of identical twins. Per the germline V gene, CDR1 is SGHKS and CDR2 is YYEKEE (reference sequence). The CDR3 is made up of 12 amino acids. V dropped 4 bases and J dropped 3 bases, with 8 bases sitting between them. Findings and limits, study-wide: High-abundance cord blood beta clonotypes had fewer insertions; memory repertoires showed none.

In TCRdb, the 5' RACE reads were re-called with MiXCR into one record per CDR3 protein. Of some 790,000 distinct CDR3 sequences in the sample, over 15% are singletons; the top ten hold roughly 13%. The same data also went into a second study, on T cells expressing NK-cell markers. That work contributes: The share of CD8+ T cells held by dominant NKG2C+ clonotypes was about 1.0-7.5% in several donors. The same clonotypes also predominated in the CD3+CD56-NKG2C+ fraction of a handful of donors.

V is TRBV5-5 and J is TRBJ2-7, with no clear D. The sample taken for sequencing was PBMCs. This clonotype originated in a woman under 30 in good health. CDR3 sequence: CASSRTLYEQYF. Written as DNA, the CDR3 is TGTGCCAGCAGCAGGACCCTCTACGAGCAGTACTTC.